These T cell receptor beta chains were read from a single sample in a study of blood T cell repertoires in COVID-19. Method: immunoSEQ multiplex PCR; TCRdb's copy keeps in-frame clones and lacks some. The sample records 150,000 to 200,000 clones, roughly 80% being singletons. The sequencing input was PBMCs or T cells enriched from blood (not recorded which). The receptor set was obtained from a man aged 35 to 55 who had recovered from COVID-19. Both conserved end residues are part of each CDR3. D genes are given only for firm matches. Expanded clones are given a class, and other clones once, few, many or no size at all.

D gene,clone size,J gene,V gene,CDR3 DNA,CDR3 protein
-,-,TRBJ2-3,TRBV27,TGTGCCAGCAGTCCTCCGGGTAGGAGCACAGATACGCAGTATTTT,CASSPPGRSTDTQYF
-,-,TRBJ1-6,TRBV5-8,TGTGCCAGCAGCTTGCCGTCGGATTGGGGGGATTCACCCCTCCACTTT,CASSLPSDWGDSPLHF
-,few,TRBJ1-1,TRBV14,TGTGCCAGCAGCCAAGATCGCGGATTGGCCGCTTTCTTT,CASSQDRGLAAFF
TRBD1,-,TRBJ1-2,TRBV5-4,TGTGCCAGCAGCTTGTCCGGGACAGGGATAAGATCTAACTATGGCTACACCTTC,CASSLSGTGIRSNYGYTF
TRBD2,-,TRBJ2-7,TRBV13,TGTGCCAGCAGCAGAAAGCGCCGGGGGGGCGGCGACGAGCAGTACTTC,CASSRKRRGGGDEQYF
TRBD1,-,TRBJ1-5,TRBV28,TGTGCCAGCAGCACCTTAGGGGGCGGCAATCAGCCCCAGCATTTT,CASSTLGGGNQPQHF
TRBD1,-,TRBJ1-5,TRBV6-1,TGTGCCAGCAGTGAATCCAGGGGGACTTATAGCAATCAGCCCCAGCATTTT,CASSESRGTYSNQPQHF
-,medium-sized,TRBJ1-1,TRBV19,TGTGCCAGTAGTGCGTATTATAGTAGTAACACTGAAGCTTTCTTT,CASSAYYSSNTEAFF
-,-,TRBJ1-6,TRBV14,TGTGCCAGCAGCCAAGTAGGGGGTTCACCCCTCCACTTT,CASSQVGGSPLHF
TRBD1,-,TRBJ1-6,TRBV9,TGTGCCAGCAGCGTAACAGGGGCTAATTCACCCCTCCACTTT,CASSVTGANSPLHF
TRBD1,few,TRBJ1-2,TRBV4-2,TGTGCCAGCAGCCAGGCCGGGACAGGCCCTTCCAACTATGGCTACACCTTC,CASSQAGTGPSNYGYTF
-,-,TRBJ1-2,TRBV29-1,TGCAGCGTTGTCTGGCAGGGGAAGGGTAACTATGGCTACACCTTC,CSVVWQGKGNYGYTF
TRBD1,-,TRBJ2-7,TRBV11-3,TGTGCCAGCAGCTTAGAGGGACAGCGTTCCGAGCAGTACTTC,CASSLEGQRSEQYF
TRBD1,once,TRBJ1-1,TRBV20-1,TGCAGTGCTAGTCGCCCAGGGGGGATGACTGAAGCTTTCTTT,CSASRPGGMTEAFF
-,few,TRBJ2-5,TRBV7-9,TGTGCCAGCAGCTCGAGACGGGACTTCCCAGGAGAGACCCAGTACTTC,CASSSRRDFPGETQYF
-,few,TRBJ1-5,TRBV9,TGTGCCAGCAGCCCAGGGGTTTTAGGCAATCAGCCCCAGCATTTT,CASSPGVLGNQPQHF
TRBD1,-,TRBJ1-2,TRBV10-1,TGCGCCAGCAGTGAGGGTACAGGGGGCAGGAGTGGCTACACCTTC,CASSEGTGGRSGYTF
TRBD1,-,TRBJ1-5,TRBV28,TGTGCCAGCCTTACAGGGGGAGATCAGCCCCAGCATTTT,CASLTGGDQPQHF
TRBD1,-,TRBJ1-2,TRBV5-6,TGTGCCAGCAGCCGGGACAGCGGATATGGCTACACCTTC,CASSRDSGYGYTF
-,-,TRBJ1-1,TRBV9,TGTGCCAGCAGTGTAGACAGTGGCCCAGGCACTGAAGCTTTCTTT,CASSVDSGPGTEAFF
TRBD1,many,TRBJ2-1,TRBV5-1,TGCGCCAGCAGCTCTACGACAGGGGCCTACAATGAGCAGTTCTTC,CASSSTTGAYNEQFF
-,-,TRBJ2-2,TRBV11-2,TGTGCCAGCAGCTTACTGATGTGGGAGTTCCACGGGTTCACCGGGGAGCTGTTTTTT,CASSLLMWEFHGFTGELFF
TRBD1,-,TRBJ1-2,TRBV5-1,TGCGCCAGCAGTTTACGACAGGGGGGAAATTATGGCTACACCTTC,CASSLRQGGNYGYTF